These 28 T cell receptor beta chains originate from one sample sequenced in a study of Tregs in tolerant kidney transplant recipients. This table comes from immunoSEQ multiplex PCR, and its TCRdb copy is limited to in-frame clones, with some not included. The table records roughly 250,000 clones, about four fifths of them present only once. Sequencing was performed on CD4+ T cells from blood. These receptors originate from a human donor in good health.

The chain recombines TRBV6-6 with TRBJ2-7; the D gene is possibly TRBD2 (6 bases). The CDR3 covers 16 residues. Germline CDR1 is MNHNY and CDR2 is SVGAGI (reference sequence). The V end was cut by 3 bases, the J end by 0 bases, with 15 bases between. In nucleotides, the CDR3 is TGTGCCAGCAGTTATAAGCGGGCGGTAAGCTCCTACGAGCAGTACTTC. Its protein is CASSYKRAVSSYEQYF.

The CDR3 bases are TGTGCCAGCTCATCCGACCGACAGAACACAGATACGCAGTATTTT. Amino acids: CASSSDRQNTDTQYF. The chain employs TRBV18 and TRBJ2-3, with a weak D call TRBD1 (5 bases). The V gene lost 5 bases and the J gene lost 2 bases, with 14 bases spanning the gap. The CDR3 is made up of 15 amino acids. The germline CDR1 and CDR2 sequences are KGHSH and LQKENI.

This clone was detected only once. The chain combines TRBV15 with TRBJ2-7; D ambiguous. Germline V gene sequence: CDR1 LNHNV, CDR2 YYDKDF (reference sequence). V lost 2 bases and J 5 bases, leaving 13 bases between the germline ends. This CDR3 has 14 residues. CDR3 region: CATSRFGPSNEQYF. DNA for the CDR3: TGTGCCACCAGCAGATTCGGGCCCTCTAACGAGCAGTACTTC.

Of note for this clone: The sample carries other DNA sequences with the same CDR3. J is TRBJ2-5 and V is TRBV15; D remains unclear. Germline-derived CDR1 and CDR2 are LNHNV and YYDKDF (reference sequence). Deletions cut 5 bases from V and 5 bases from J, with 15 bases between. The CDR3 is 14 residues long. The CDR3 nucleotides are TGTGCCACCAGCCCCAACGCGGTCCTGGAGACCCAGTACTTC. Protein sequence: CATSPNAVLETQYF.

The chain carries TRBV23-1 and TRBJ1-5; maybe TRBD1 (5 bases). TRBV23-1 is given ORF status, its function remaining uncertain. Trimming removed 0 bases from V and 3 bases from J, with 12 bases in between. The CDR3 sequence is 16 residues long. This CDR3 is CASSQSGRSINQPQHF. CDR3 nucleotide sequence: TGCGCCAGCAGTCAATCGGGACGGTCAATCAATCAGCCCCAGCATTTT.

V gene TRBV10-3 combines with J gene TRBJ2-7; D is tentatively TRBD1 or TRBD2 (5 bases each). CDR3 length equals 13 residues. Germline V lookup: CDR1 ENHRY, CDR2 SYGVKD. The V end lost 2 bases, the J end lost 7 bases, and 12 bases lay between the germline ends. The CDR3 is CAISEPGPREQYF. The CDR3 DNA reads TGTGCCATCAGTGAGCCGGGACCTAGGGAGCAGTACTTC.

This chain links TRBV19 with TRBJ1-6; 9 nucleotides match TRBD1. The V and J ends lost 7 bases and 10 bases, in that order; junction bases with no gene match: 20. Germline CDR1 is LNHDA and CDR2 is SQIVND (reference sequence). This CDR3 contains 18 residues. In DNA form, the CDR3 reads TGTGCCAGTACCCCCAGATCAGGGACAGGGAGTCGATACTCACCCCTCCACTTT. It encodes CASTPRSGTGSRYSPLHF.

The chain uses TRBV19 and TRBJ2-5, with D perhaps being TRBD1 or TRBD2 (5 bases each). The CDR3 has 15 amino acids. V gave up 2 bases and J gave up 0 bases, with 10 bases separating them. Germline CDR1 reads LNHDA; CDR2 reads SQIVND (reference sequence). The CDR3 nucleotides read TGTGCCAGTAGTATACAGGGACGAGACCAAGAGACCCAGTACTTC. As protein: CASSIQGRDQETQYF.

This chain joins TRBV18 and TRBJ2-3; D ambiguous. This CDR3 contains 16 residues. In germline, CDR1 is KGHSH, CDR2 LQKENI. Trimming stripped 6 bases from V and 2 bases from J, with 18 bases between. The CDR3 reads CASSYSSSSITDTQYF. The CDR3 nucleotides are TGTGCCAGCTCCTACTCATCATCGTCTATCACAGATACGCAGTATTTT.

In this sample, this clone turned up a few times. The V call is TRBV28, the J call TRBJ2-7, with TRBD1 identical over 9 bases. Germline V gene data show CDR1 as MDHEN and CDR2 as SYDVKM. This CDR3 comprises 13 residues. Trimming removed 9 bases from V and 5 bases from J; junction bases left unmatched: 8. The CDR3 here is CASRRTGVNEQYF. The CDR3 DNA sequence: TGTGCCAGTCGGAGGACAGGGGTCAACGAGCAGTACTTC.

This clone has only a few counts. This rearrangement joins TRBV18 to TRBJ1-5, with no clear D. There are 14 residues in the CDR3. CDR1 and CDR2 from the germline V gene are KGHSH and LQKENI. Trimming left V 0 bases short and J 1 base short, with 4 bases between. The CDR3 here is CASSPPASNQPQHF. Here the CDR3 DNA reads TGTGCCAGCTCACCACCCGCCAGCAATCAGCCCCAGCATTTT. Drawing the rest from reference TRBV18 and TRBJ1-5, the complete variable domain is NAGVMQNPRHLVRRRGQEARLRCSPMKGHSHVYWYRQLPEEGLKFMVYLQKENIIDESGMPKERFSAEFPKEGPSILRIQQVVRGDSAAYFCASSPPASNQPQHFGDGTRLSIL.

CDR3 region: CAWSFRFTRGQETQYF. The CDR3 coding sequence is TGTGCCTGGAGTTTTCGCTTCACACGGGGCCAAGAGACCCAGTACTTC. The gene calls are TRBV30 and TRBJ2-5, with D possibly matching TRBD2 (5 bases). Germline CDR1 GTSNPN, CDR2 SVGIG (reference sequence). V was shortened by 2 bases and J by 1 base, with 17 bases between the two germline ends. The CDR3 is 16 amino acids.

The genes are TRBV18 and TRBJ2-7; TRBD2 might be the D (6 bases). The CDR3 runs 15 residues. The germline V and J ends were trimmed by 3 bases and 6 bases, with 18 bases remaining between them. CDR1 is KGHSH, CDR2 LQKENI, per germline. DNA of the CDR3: TGTGCCAGCTCACCCCCGATGGGGGGAGACAGCGAGCAGTACTTC. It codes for CASSPPMGGDSEQYF.

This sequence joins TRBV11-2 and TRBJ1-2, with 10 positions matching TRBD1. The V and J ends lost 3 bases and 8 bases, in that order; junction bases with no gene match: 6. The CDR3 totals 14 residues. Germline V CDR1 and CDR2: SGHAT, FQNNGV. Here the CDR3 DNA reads TGTGCCAGCAGCTTGGGGACAGGGGCGGGAGGCTACACCTTC. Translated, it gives CASSLGTGAGGYTF.

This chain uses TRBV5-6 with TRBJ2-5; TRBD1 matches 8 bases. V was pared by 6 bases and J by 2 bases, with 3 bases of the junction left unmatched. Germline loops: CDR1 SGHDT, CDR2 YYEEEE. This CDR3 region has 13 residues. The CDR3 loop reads CASNNRGQETQYF. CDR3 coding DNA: TGTGCCAGCAATAACAGGGGGCAAGAGACCCAGTACTTC.

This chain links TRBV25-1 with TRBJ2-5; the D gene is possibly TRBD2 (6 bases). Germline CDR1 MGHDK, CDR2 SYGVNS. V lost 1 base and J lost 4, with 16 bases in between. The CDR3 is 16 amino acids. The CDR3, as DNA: TGTGCCAGCAGTGAATCCGGGACTGGCCTCGGAGAGACCCAGTACTTC. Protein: CASSESGTGLGETQYF.

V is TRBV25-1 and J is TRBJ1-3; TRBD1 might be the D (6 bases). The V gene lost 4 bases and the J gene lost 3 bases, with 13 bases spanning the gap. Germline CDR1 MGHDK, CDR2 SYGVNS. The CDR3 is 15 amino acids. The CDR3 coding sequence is TGTGCCAGCAGTGCCCTGGGGGGCGGTGGAAACACCATATATTTT. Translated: CASSALGGGGNTIYF.

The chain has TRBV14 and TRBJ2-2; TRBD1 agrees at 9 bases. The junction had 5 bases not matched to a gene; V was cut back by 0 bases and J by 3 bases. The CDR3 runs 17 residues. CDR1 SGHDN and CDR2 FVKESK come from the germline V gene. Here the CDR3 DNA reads TGTGCCAGCAGCCAAGATCAAGACAGGGGGTACACCGGGGAGCTGTTTTTT. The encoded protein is CASSQDQDRGYTGELFF.

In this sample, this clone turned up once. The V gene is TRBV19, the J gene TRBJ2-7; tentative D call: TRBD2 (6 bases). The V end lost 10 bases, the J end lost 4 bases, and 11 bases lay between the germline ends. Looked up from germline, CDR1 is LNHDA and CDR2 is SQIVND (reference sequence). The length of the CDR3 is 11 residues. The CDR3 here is CATRGSYEQYF. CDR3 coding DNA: TGTGCCACACGGGGGTCTTACGAGCAGTACTTC.

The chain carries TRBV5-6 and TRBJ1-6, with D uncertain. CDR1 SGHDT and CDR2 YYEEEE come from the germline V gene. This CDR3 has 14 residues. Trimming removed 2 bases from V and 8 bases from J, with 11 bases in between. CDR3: CASSLMGPYSPLHF. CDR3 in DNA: TGTGCCAGCAGCTTAATGGGCCCTTATTCACCCCTCCACTTT.

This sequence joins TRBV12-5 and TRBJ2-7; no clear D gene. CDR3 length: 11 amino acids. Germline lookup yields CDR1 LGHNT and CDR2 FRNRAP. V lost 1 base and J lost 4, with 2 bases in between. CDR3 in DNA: TGTGCTAGTGGTTTGGCTTACGAGCAGTACTTC. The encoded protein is CASGLAYEQYF.

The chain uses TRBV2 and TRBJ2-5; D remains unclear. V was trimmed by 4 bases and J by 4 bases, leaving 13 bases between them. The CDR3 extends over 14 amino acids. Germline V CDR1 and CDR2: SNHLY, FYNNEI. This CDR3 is CASSGGWLGETQYF. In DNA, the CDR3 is TGTGCCAGCAGTGGGGGATGGCTTGGAGAGACCCAGTACTTC. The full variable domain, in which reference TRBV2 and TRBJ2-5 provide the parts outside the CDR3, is EPEVTQTPSHQVTQMGQEVILRCVPISNHLYFYWYRQILGQKVEFLVSFYNNEISEKSEIFDDQFSVERPDGSNFTLKIRSTKLEDSAMYFCASSGGWLGETQYFGPGTRLLVL.

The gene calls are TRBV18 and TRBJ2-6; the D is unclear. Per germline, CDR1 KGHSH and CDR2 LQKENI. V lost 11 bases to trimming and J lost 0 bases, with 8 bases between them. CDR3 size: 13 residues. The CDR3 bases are TGTGCCTCCAAAGACTCTGGGGCCAACGTCCTGACTTTC. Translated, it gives CASKDSGANVLTF.

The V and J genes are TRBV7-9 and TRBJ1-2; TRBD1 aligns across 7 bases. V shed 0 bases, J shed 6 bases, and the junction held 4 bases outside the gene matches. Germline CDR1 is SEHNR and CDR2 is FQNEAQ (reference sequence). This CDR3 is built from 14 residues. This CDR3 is CASSLAGQAHGYTF. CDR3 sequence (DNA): TGTGCCAGCAGCTTAGCTGGACAGGCGCATGGCTACACCTTC.

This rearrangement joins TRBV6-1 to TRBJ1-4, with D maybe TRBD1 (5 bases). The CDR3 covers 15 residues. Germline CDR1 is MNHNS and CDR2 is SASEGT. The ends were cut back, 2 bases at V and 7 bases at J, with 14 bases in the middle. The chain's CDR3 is CASSEYLGRGEKLFF. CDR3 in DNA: TGTGCCAGCAGTGAATATCTAGGGAGGGGTGAAAAACTGTTTTTT.

The DNA of the CDR3 is TGTGCCAGCAGCGTAGGGACCCCCAATGAAAAACTGTTTTTT. Residues: CASSVGTPNEKLFF. The V and J genes are TRBV9 and TRBJ1-4; D unclear. Trimming left V 0 bases short and J 5 bases short, with 8 bases between. The V gene's germline CDR1 is SGDLS and CDR2 YYNGEE. The CDR3 has 14 amino acids.

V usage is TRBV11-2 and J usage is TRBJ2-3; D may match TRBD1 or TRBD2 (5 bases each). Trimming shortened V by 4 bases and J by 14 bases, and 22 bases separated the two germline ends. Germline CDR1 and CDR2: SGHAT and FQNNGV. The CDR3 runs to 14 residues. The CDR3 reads CASSSTRDHRFRYF. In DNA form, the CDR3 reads TGTGCCAGCAGCTCAACCCGGGACCATCGCTTCAGGTATTTT.

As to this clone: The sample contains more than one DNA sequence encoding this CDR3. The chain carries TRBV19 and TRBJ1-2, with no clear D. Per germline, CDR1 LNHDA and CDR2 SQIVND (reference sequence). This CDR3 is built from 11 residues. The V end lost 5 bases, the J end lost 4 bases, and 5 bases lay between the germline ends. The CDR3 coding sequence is TGTGCCAGTAGTTCCCTCTATGGCTACACCTTC. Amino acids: CASSSLYGYTF.